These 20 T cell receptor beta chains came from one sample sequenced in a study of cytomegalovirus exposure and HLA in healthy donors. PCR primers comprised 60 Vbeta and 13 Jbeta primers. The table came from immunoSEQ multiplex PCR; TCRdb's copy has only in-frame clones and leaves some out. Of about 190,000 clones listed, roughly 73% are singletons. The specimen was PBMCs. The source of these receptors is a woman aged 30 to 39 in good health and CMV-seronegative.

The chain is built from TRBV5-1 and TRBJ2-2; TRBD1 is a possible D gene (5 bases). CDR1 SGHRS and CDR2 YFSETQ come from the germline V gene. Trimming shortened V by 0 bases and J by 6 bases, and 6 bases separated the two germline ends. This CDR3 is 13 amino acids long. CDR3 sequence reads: CASSLEGSGELFF. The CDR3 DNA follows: TGCGCCAGCAGCTTGGAGGGGTCCGGGGAGCTGTTTTTT.

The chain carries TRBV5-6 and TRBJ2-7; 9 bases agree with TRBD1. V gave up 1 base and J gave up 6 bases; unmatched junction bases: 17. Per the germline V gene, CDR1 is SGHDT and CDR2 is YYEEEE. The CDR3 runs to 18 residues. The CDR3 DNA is TGTGCCAGCAGCTTGATATGGGGGCTGGGACAGGGTCTAAGCGAGCAGTACTTC. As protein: CASSLIWGLGQGLSEQYF.

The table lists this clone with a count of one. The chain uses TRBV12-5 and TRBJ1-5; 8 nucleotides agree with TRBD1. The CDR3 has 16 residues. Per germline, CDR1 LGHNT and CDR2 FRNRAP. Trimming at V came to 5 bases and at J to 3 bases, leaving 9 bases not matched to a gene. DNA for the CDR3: TGTGCTAGTGGTCCGAACAGGGGGGATGTCAATCAGCCCCAGCATTTT. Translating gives CASGPNRGDVNQPQHF.

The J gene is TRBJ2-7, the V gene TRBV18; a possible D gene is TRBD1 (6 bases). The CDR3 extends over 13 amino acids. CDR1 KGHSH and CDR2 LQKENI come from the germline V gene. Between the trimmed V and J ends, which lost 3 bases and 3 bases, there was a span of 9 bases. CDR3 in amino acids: CASSPPDSYEQYF. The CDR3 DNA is TGTGCCAGCTCACCTCCGGACAGCTACGAGCAGTACTTC.

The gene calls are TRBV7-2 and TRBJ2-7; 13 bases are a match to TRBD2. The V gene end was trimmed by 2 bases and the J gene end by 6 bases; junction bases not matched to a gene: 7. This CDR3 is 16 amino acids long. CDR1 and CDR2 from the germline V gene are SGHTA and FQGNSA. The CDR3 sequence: CASSLNKGLAGIEQYF. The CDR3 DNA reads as TGTGCCAGCAGCTTAAACAAGGGACTAGCGGGAATCGAGCAGTACTTC.

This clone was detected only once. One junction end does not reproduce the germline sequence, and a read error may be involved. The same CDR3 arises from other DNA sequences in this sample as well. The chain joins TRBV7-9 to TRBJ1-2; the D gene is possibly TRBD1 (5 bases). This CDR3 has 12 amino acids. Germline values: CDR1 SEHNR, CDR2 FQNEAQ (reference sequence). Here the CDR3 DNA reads TGTTCCAGCAGCTTAGACAGCTATGGCTACACCTTC. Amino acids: CSSSLDSYGYTF. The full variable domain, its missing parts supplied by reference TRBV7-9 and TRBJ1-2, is DTGVSQNPRHKITKRGQNVTFRCDPISEHNRLYWYRQTLGQGPEFLTYFQNEAQLEKSRLLSDRFSAERPKGSFSTLEIQRTEQGDSAMYLCSSSLDSYGYTFGSGTRLTVV.

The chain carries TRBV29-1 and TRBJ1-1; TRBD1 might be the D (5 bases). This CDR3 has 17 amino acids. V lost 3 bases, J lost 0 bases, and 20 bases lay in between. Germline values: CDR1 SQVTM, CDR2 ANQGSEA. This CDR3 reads CSVDGAGRLGMNTEAFF. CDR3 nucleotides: TGCAGCGTTGATGGGGCAGGGCGGTTGGGCATGAACACTGAAGCTTTCTTT.

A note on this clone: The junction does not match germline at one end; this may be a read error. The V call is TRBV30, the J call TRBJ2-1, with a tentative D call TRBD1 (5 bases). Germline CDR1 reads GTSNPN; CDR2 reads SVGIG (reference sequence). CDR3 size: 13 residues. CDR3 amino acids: CVWSRRPQGEQFF. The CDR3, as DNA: TGTGTCTGGAGTAGGCGGCCTCAGGGTGAGCAGTTCTTC.

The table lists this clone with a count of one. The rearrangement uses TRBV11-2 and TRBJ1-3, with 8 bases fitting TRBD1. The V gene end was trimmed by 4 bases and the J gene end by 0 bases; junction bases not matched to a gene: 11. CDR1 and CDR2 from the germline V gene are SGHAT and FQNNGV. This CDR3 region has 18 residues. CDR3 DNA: TGTGCCAGCAGCTCCCATGGGACAGGTGTAATCTCTGGAAACACCATATATTTT. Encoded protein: CASSSHGTGVISGNTIYF.

CDR3 region: CASSNSGRSYNEQFF. In DNA, the CDR3 is TGTGCCAGCTCTAACAGCGGGAGATCCTACAATGAGCAGTTCTTC. The J gene is TRBJ2-1, the V gene TRBV6-5; 8 nucleotides align to TRBD2. The V gene's germline CDR1 is MNHEY and CDR2 SVGAGI. The CDR3 contains 15 residues. J gave up 1 base and V 8 bases, and 7 bases lay outside the gene matches.

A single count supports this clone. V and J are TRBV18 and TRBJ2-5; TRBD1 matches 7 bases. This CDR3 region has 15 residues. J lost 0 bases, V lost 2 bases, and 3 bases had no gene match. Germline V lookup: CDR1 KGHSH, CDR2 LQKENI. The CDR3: CASSPVTGYQETQYF. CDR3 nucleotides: TGTGCCAGCTCACCAGTGACAGGGTACCAAGAGACCCAGTACTTC.

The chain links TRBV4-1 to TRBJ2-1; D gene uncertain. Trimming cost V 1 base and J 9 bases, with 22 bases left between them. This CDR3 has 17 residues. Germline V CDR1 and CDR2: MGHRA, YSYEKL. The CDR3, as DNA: TGCGCCAGCAGCCAAGGGGCCGCAGGTCCTACTTCTGCTGAGCAGTTCTTC. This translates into CASSQGAAGPTSAEQFF.

CDR3 sequence: CAWSVKGLGTSGLSYEQYF. CDR3 DNA sequence: TGTGCCTGGAGTGTAAAAGGACTCGGGACTAGCGGGCTCTCCTACGAGCAGTACTTC. This chain joins TRBV30 and TRBJ2-7, with 12 bases that match TRBD2. V lost 0 bases and J lost 0; bases outside the gene matches: 12. The CDR3 covers 19 residues. From germline, CDR1 is GTSNPN and CDR2 SVGIG (reference sequence).

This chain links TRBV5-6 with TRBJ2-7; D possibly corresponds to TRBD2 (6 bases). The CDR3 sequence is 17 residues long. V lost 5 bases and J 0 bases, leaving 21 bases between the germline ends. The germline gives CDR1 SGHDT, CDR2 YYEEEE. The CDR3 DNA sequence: TGTGCCAGCAGTACAGACTCTTTAGCGGACCGCTCCTACGAGCAGTACTTC. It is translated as CASSTDSLADRSYEQYF.

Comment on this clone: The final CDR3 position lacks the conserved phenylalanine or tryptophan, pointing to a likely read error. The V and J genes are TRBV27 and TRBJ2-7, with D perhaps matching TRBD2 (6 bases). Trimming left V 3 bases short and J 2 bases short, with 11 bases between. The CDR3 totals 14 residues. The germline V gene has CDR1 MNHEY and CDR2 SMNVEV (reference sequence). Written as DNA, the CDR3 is TGTGCCAGCAGTTTCTCCGGGACTCCCTACGAGCAGTACCTC. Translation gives CASSFSGTPYEQYL.

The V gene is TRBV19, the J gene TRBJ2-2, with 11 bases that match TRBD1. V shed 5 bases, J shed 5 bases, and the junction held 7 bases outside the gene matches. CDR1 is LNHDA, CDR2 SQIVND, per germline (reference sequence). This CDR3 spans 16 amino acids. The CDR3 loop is CASSPDRGRLTGELFF. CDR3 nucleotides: TGTGCCAGTAGTCCGGACAGGGGGCGCCTAACCGGGGAGCTGTTTTTT. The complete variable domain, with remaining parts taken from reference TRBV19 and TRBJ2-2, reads DGGITQSPKYLFRKEGQNVTLSCEQNLNHDAMYWYRQDPGQGLRLIYYSQIVNDFQKGDIAEGYSVSREKKESFPLTVTSAQKNPTAFYLCASSPDRGRLTGELFFGEGSRLTVL.

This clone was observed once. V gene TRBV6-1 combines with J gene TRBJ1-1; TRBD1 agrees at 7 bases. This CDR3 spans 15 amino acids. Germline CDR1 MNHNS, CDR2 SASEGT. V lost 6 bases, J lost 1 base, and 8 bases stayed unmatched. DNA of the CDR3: TGTGCCAGCAGACCCTACCGGGACAGGAACACTGAAGCTTTCTTT. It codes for CASRPYRDRNTEAFF.

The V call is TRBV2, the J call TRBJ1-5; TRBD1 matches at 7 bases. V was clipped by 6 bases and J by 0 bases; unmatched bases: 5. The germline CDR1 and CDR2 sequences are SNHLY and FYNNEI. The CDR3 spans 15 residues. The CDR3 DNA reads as TGTGCCAGCAGCCGCGGACAGGATAGCAATCAGCCCCAGCATTTT. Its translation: CASSRGQDSNQPQHF.

The CDR3 reads CASSLEGAAGNTIYF. The CDR3, as DNA: TGTGCCAGCAGCTTAGAGGGGGCGGCTGGAAACACCATATATTTT. The chain joins TRBV5-4 to TRBJ1-3; 7 bases are shared with TRBD1. V dropped 2 bases and J dropped 2; count of bases not matched to a gene: 4. Germline CDR1 reads SGHNT; CDR2 reads YYREEE (reference sequence). This CDR3 has 15 residues.

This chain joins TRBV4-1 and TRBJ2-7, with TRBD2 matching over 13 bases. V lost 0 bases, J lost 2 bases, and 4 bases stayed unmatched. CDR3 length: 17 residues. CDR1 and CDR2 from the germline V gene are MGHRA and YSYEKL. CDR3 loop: CASSQERTSGGTYEQYF. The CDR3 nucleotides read TGCGCCAGCAGCCAAGAACGGACTAGCGGGGGAACCTACGAGCAGTACTTC.